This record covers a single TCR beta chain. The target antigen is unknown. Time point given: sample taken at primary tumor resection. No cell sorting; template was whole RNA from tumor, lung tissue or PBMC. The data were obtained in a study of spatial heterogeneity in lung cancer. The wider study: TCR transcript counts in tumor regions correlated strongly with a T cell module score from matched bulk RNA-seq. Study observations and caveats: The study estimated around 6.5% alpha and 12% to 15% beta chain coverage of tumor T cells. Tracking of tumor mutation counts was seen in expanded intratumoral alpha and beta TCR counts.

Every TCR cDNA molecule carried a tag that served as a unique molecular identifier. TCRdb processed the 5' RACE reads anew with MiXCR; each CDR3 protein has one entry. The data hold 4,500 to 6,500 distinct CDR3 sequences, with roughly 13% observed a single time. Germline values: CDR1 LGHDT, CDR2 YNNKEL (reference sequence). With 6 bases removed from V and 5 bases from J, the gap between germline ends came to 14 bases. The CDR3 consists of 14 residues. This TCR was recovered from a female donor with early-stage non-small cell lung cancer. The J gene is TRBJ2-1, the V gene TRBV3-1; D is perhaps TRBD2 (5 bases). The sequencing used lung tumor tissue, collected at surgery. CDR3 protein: CASRDGVIDNEQFF. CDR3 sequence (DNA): TGTGCCAGCAGAGACGGGGTCATCGACAATGAGCAGTTCTTC.